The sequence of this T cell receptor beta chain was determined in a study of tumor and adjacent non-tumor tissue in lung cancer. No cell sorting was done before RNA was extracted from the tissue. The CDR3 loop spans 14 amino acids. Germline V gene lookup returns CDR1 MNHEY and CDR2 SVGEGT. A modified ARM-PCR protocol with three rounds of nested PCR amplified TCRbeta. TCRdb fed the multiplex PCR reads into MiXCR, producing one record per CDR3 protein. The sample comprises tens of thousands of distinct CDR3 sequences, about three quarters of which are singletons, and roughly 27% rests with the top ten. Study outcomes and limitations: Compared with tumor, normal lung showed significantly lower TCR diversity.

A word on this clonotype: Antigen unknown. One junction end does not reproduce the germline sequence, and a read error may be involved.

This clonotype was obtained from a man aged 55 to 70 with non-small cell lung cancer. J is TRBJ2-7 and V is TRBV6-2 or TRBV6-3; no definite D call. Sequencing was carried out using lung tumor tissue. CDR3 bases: TGTGCCAGCAGTTACATAGGCGGAACCTACGAGCAGCATTTC. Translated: CASSYIGGTYEQHF.